The source of this T cell receptor (beta chain) is a study of shared clonotypes between healthy human individuals. For the study at large: Contributing individuals were two females and a few males aged 18 to 49.

Germline-derived CDR1 and CDR2 are GTSNPN and SVGIG (reference sequence). Trimming removed 4 bases at V and 1 base at J, with 10 bases between. There are 13 residues in the CDR3. TCRdb's copy holds only in-frame clones and misses some; the assay was immunoSEQ multiplex PCR. This sample yields roughly 2 million clones, of which roughly 95% are seen a single time; around 0.13% belongs to the top ten. As regards this clone: What it recognizes is unknown.

Study findings and constraints: Around 5.3% of naive CD4 clonotypes were shared across a few donors. Non-shared clonotypes displayed generation probabilities falling below those of clonotypes present in all four donors.

Participating donors were healthy, HIV-negative adults free of recent acute infections or vaccinations. This sequence originates from a man aged 18 to 35 in good health. Specimen: naive CD4+ T cells sorted from blood. Regarding subset: CD45RA+ positively selected. The V call is TRBV30, the J call TRBJ1-1; D is unresolved. The CDR3 loop reads CAWMEPQNTEAFF. The CDR3 DNA reads as TGTGCCTGGATGGAGCCACAGAACACTGAAGCTTTCTTT.